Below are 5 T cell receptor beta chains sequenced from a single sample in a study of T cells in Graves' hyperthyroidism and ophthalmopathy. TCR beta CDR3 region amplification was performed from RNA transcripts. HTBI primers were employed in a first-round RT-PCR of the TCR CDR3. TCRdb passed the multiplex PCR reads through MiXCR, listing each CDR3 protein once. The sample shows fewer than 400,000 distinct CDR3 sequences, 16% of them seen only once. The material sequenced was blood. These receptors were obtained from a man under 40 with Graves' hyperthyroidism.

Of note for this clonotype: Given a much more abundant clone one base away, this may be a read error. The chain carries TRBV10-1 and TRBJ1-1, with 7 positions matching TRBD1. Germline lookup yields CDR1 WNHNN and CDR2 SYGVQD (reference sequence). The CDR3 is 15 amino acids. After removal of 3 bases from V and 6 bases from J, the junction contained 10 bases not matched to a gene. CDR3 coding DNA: TGCGCCAGCAGTGACTGCAGGGGGGGTAAGGCTGAAGCTTTCTTT. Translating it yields CASSDCRGGKAEAFF.

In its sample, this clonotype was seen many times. CDR3 loop: CASSTDRYQPQHF. CDR3 nucleotide sequence: TGTGCCAGCTCAACCGACAGGTACCAGCCCCAGCATTTT. The V call is TRBV18, the J call TRBJ1-5, with D possibly TRBD1 on 6 matching bases. The CDR3 has 13 amino acids. Germline-derived CDR1 and CDR2 are KGHSH and LQKENI. Trimming shortened V by 5 bases and J by 7 bases, and 12 bases separated the two germline ends.

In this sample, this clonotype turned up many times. This CDR3 reads CASSEGAQTTFF. CDR3 DNA: TGTGCCAGCAGTGAGGGGGCCCAGACCACTTTCTTT. The rearrangement links TRBV12-3 or TRBV12-4 to TRBJ1-1; 7 bases match TRBD1. The CDR3 has 12 residues. With V trimmed by 5 bases and J by 12 bases, 9 bases remained unmatched.

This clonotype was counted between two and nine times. The DNA of the CDR3 is TGTGCCAGTACCAGGCGGGGCTCGAGCACAGATACGCAGTATTTT. Its protein is CASTRRGSSTDTQYF. This chain connects TRBV19 to TRBJ2-3; the D gene is possibly TRBD2 (6 bases). The germline V gene encodes CDR1 LNHDA and CDR2 SQIVND (reference sequence). The V end lost 7 bases, the J end lost 0 bases, and 14 bases lay between the germline ends. The CDR3 has 15 residues.

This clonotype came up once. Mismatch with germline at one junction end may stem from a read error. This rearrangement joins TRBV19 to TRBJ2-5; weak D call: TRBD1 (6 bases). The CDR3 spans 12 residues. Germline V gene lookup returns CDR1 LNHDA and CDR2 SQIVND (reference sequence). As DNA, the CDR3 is TGTGCCAGTAATATACAGGGAGAGACCCAGTACTTC. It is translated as CASNIQGETQYF. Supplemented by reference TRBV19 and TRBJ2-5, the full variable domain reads DGGITQSPKYLFRKEGQNVTLSCEQNLNHDAMYWYRQDPGQGLRLIYYSQIVNDFQKGDIAEGYSVSREKKESFPLTVTSAQKNPTAFYLCASNIQGETQYFGPGTRLLVL.